The sequence of this T cell receptor beta chain was determined in a study of blood T cell repertoires in COVID-19. Overall study: T cells, B-cell-depleted T cells, or PBMCs supplied cDNA or gDNA.

Germline V CDR1 and CDR2: LGHNA, YSLEER. V gave up 1 base and J gave up 5 bases, with 9 bases separating them. The CDR3 sequence is 14 residues long. Sequencing used immunoSEQ multiplex PCR; TCRdb keeps in-frame clones, though not all of them. The table has under 350,000 clones, 80% to 90% seen once. The origin of this receptor is a middle-aged woman with acute COVID-19. This chain uses TRBV4-3 with TRBJ2-4; the D gene is possibly TRBD1 (5 bases). Sequencing used PBMCs or T cells enriched from blood (not recorded which). This chain's CDR3 is CASSQGLRENIQYF. Written as DNA, the CDR3 is TGCGCCAGCAGCCAAGGACTCAGGGAAAACATTCAGTACTTC.